The 5 T cell receptor beta chains presented below share a single source sample, sequenced in a study of CD8+ T cells in alopecia areata. Extraction and reverse transcription of RNA yielded cDNA as the sequencing template. TCRdb keeps only in-frame clones here, not all; method: immunoSEQ multiplex PCR. The sample yields about 120,000 clones, about half seen once. Noted treatment: oral pan-JAK inhibitor, 5-10 mg twice daily. Sample: CD4+ T cells sorted from blood, taken at week 4, from a patient treated with tofacitinib. Receptor source: a human donor with alopecia areata.

The CDR3 DNA reads TGCGCCAGTCGGGCCCAAGGAAATTCACCCCTCCACTTT. Protein sequence: CASRAQGNSPLHF. This chain uses TRBV5-1 with TRBJ1-6; no definite D call. Germline V CDR1 and CDR2: SGHRS, YFSETQ. This CDR3 spans 13 amino acids. The V and J ends lost 8 bases and 7 bases respectively, with 13 bases between them.

The chain carries TRBV15 and TRBJ2-7; D unclear. CDR1 is LNHNV, CDR2 YYDKDF, per germline (reference sequence). V lost 0 bases and J lost 0, with 9 bases in between. The CDR3 is 15 amino acids. DNA of the CDR3: TGTGCCACCAGCAGAGATTTGGGTAGCTCCTACGAGCAGTACTTC. It is translated as CATSRDLGSSYEQYF. Together with reference TRBV15 and TRBJ2-7, the CDR3 gives the full variable domain: DAMVIQNPRYQVTQFGKPVTLSCSQTLNHNVMYWYQQKSSQAPKLLFHYYDKDFNNEADTPDNFQSRRPNTSFCFLDIRSPGLGDTAMYLCATSRDLGSSYEQYFGPGTRLTVT.

The chain is built from TRBV7-2 and TRBJ1-5; 8 bases agree with TRBD1. V lost 5 bases and J lost 7; bases outside the gene matches: 7. CDR1 and CDR2 from the germline V gene are SGHTA and FQGNSA. The CDR3 sequence is 14 residues long. CDR3 in DNA: TGTGCCAGCAGCCCCCGACAGGGGAGGCAGCCCCAGCATTTT. Residues: CASSPRQGRQPQHF.

The V gene is TRBV14, the J gene TRBJ2-5; possibly TRBD1 or TRBD2 for D (6 bases each). The V and J ends lost 0 bases and 10 bases respectively, with 15 bases between them. This CDR3 comprises 14 residues. Looked up from germline, CDR1 is SGHDN and CDR2 is FVKESK. In DNA form, the CDR3 reads TGTGCCAGCAGCCAAGAGGGTCAGGGGAGGATCCAGTACTTC. Protein product: CASSQEGQGRIQYF.

This sequence joins TRBV2 and TRBJ2-1; no definite D call. Germline V gene lookup returns CDR1 SNHLY and CDR2 FYNNEI. CDR3 length: 14 residues. Trimming took off 7 bases at V and 0 bases at J, with 10 bases between the two ends. The CDR3 sequence is CASMKSRSYNEQFF. Written as DNA, the CDR3 is TGTGCCAGCATGAAGTCGCGCTCCTACAATGAGCAGTTCTTC.